This TCR beta chain was identified in a study of CD8+ T cells in alopecia areata. Study at large: A regimen of oral tofacitinib, 5 to 10 mg twice daily, was given to treated patients. The study, taken as a whole, reports: Compared with normal scalp, lesional scalp had higher clonality and more expanded CD8+ clones.

The investigators collected lesional scalp punch biopsies and peripheral blood from alopecia areata patients. With 5 bases removed from V and 0 bases from J, the gap between germline ends came to 11 bases. The CDR3 runs to 14 residues. Germline CDR1 is SGDLS and CDR2 is YYNGEE. Notes on this clone: Its antigen is as yet unknown.

Extracted RNA was reverse transcribed into cDNA, the sequencing template. Using immunoSEQ multiplex PCR, the repertoire was profiled, and TCRdb retains in-frame clones only, with some absent. The sample includes 150,000 to 200,000 clones, 59% of them seen just once. This chain links TRBV9 with TRBJ2-5, with D tentatively TRBD2 (5 bases). This TCR was sampled from a human donor with alopecia areata. The material sequenced was CD4+ T cells sorted from blood, taken at week 0. The CDR3 DNA follows: TGTGCCAGCAGTAAAGGACTCGACCAAGAGACCCAGTACTTC. Protein product: CASSKGLDQETQYF. The variable domain in full, with the rest retrieved from reference TRBV9 and TRBJ2-5, is DSGVTQTPKHLITATGQRVTLRCSPRSGDLSVYWYQQSLDQGLQFLIQYYNGEERAKGNILERFSAQQFPDLHSELNLSSLELGDSALYFCASSKGLDQETQYFGPGTRLLVL.